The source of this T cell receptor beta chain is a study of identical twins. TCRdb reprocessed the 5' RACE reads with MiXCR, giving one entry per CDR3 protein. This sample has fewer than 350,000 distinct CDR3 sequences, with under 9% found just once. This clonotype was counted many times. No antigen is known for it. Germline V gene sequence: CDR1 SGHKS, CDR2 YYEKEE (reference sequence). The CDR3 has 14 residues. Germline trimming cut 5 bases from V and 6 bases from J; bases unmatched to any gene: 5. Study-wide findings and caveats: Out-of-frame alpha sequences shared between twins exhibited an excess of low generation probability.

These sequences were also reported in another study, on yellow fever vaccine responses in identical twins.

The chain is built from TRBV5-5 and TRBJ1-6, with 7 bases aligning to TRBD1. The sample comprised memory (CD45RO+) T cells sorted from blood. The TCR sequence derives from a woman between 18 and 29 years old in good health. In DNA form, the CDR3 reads TGTGCCAGCAGTTGGGACAGCACTAATTCACCCCTCCACTTT. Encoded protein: CASSWDSTNSPLHF.